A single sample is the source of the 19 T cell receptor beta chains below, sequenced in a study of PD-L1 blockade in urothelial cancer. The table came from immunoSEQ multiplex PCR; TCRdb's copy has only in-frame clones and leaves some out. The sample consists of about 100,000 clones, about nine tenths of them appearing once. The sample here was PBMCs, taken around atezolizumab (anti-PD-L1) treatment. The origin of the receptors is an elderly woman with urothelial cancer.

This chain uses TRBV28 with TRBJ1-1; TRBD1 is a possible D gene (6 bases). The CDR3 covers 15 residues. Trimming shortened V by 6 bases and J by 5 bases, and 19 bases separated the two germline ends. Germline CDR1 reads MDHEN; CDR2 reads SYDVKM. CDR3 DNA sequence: TGTGCCAGCAGAACCCCGGGACACCCGGGGACTGAAGCTTTCTTT. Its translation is CASRTPGHPGTEAFF.

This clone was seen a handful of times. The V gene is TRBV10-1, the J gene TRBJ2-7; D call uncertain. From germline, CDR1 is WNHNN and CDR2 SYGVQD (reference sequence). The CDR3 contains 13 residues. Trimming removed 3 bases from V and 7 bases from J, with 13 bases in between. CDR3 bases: TGCGCCAGCAGTGATGTCCTCCTACGAGAGCAGTACTTC. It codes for CASSDVLLREQYF.

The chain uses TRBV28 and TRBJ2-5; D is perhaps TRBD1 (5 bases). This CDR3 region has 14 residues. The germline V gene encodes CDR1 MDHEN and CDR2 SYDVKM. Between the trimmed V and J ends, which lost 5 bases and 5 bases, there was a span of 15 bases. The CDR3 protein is CASSRNPGLETQYF. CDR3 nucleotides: TGTGCCAGCAGTCGGAACCCAGGGTTGGAGACCCAGTACTTC.

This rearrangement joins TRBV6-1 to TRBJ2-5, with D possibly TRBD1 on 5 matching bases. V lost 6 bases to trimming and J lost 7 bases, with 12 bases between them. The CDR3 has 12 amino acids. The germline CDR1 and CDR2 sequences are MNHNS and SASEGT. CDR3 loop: CASSQGERTQYF. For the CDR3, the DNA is TGTGCCAGCAGCCAAGGGGAAAGGACCCAGTACTTC.

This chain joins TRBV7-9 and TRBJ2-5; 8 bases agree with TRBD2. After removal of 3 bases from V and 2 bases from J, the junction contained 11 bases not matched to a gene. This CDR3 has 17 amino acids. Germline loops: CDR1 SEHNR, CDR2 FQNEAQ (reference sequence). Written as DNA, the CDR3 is TGTGCCAGCAGCTTGGCCTCTAGCGGGCGACCGCAAGAGACCCAGTACTTC. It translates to CASSLASSGRPQETQYF.

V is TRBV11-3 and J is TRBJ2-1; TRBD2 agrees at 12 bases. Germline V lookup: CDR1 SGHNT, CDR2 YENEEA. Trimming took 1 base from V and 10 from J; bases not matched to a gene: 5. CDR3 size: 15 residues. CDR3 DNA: TGTGCCAGCAGCTTAGGACTAGCGGGAGCTAGCGAGCAGTTCTTC. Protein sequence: CASSLGLAGASEQFF.

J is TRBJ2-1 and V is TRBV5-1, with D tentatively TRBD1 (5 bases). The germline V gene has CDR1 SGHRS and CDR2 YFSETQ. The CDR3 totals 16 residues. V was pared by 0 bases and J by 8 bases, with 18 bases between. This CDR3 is CASSLEGPMGLDEQFF. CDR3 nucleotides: TGCGCCAGCAGCTTGGAAGGCCCTATGGGGCTCGATGAGCAGTTCTTC.

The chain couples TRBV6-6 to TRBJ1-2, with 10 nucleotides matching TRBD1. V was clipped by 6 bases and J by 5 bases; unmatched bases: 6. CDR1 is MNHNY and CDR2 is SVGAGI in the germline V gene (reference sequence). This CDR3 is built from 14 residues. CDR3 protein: CASRPTGGAYGYTF. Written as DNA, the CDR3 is TGTGCCAGCAGACCGACAGGGGGCGCTTATGGCTACACCTTC.

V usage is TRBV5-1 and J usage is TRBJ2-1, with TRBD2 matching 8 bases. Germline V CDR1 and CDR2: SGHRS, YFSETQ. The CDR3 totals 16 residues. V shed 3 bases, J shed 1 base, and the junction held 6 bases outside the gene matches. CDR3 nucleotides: TGCGCCAGCAGCTCCGGGACTAGAGGTTCCTACAATGAGCAGTTCTTC. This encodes CASSSGTRGSYNEQFF. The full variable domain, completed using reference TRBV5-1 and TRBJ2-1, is KAGVTQTPRYLIKTRGQQVTLSCSPISGHRSVSWYQQTPGQGLQFLFEYFSETQRNKGNFPGRFSGRQFSNSRSEMNVSTLELGDSALYLCASSSGTRGSYNEQFFGPGTRLTVL.

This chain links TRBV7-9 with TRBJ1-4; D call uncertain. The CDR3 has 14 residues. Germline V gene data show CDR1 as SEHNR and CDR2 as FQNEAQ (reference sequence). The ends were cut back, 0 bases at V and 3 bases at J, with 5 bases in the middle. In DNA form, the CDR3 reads TGTGCCAGCAGCTTAGCGGAGGCTAATGAAAAACTGTTTTTT. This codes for CASSLAEANEKLFF.

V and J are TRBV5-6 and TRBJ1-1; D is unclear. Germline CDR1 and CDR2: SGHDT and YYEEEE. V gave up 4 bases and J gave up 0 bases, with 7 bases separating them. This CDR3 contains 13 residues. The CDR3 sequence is CASSLTVNTEAFF. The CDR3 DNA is TGTGCCAGCAGCCTCACAGTGAACACTGAAGCTTTCTTT.

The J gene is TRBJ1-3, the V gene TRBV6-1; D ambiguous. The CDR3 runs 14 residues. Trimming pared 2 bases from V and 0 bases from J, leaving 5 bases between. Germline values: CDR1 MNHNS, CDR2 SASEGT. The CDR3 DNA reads TGTGCCAGCAGTGAAACTCGCTCTGGAAACACCATATATTTT. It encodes CASSETRSGNTIYF.

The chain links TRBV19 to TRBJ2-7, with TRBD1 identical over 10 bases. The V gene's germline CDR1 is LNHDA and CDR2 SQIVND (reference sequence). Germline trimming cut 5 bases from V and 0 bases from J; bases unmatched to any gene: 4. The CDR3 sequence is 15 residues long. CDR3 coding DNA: TGTGCCAGTAGTCTAGGGACAGGGGACTCCTACGAGCAGTACTTC. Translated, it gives CASSLGTGDSYEQYF.

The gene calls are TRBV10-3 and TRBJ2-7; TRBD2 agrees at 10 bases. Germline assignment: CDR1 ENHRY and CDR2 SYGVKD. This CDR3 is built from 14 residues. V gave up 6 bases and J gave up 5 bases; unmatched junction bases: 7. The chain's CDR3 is CAIRSAGGENEQYF. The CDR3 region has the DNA TGTGCCATCAGGTCAGCGGGAGGGGAAAACGAGCAGTACTTC.

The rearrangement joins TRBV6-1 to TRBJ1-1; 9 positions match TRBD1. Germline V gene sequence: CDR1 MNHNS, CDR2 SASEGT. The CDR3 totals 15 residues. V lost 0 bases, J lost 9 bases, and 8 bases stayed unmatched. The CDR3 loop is CASSEARTGDVQAFF. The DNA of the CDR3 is TGTGCCAGCAGTGAAGCGAGGACAGGGGATGTGCAAGCTTTCTTT.

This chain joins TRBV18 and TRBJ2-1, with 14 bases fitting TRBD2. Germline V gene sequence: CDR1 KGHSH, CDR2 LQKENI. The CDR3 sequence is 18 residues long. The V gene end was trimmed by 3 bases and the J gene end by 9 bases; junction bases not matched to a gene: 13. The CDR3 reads CASSPQQTSGRAVTEQFF. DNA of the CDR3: TGTGCCAGCTCACCCCAACAGACTAGCGGGAGGGCCGTTACTGAGCAGTTCTTC.

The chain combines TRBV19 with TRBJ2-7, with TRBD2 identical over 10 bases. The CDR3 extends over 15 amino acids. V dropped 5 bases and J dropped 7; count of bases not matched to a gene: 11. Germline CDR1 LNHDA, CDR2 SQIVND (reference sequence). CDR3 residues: CASSPRTSGHWEQYF. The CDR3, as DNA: TGTGCCAGTAGTCCCAGGACTAGCGGCCACTGGGAGCAGTACTTC.

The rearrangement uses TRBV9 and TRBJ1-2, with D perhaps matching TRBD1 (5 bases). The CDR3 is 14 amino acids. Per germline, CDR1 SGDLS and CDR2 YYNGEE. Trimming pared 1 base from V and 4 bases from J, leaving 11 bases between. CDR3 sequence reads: CASSVNRGGYGYTF. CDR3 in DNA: TGTGCCAGCAGCGTAAATCGGGGGGGCTATGGCTACACCTTC.

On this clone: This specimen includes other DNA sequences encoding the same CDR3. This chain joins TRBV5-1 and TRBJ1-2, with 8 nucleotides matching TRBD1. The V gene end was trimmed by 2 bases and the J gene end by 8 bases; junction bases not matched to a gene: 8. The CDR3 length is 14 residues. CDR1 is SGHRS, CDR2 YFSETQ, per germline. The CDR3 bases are TGCGCCAGCAGCTTAGCCGGGACAGGCGGGGGCTACACCTTC. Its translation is CASSLAGTGGGYTF.